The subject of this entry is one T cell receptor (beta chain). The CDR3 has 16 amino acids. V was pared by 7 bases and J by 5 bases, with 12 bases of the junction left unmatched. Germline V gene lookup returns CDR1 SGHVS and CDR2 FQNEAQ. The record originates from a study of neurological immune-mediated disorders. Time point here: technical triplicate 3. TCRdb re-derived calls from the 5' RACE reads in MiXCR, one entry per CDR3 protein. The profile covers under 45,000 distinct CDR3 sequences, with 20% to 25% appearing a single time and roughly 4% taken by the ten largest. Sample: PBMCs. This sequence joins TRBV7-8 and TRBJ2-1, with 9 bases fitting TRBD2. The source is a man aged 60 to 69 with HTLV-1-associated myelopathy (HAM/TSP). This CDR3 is CASILAGTSCDNEQFF. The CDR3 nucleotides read TGTGCCAGCATCTTGGCCGGGACTAGCTGTGACAATGAGCAGTTCTTC.